This TCR beta chain was observed in a study of response to subunit inactivated influenza vaccine. In germline, CDR1 is DFQATT, CDR2 SNEGSKA (reference sequence). V was pared by 5 bases and J by 3 bases, with 16 bases between. There are 14 residues in the CDR3. TCRdb re-called the RT-PCR reads through MiXCR, storing one row per CDR3 protein. The table has 800,000 or so distinct CDR3 sequences, over 20% seen once. This receptor was obtained from a middle-aged man who received an inactivated influenza vaccine. The V and J genes are TRBV20-1 and TRBJ1-1, with D perhaps matching TRBD1 (6 bases). Sequencing was performed on PBMCs from blood, taken more than 4 days after vaccination. Here the CDR3 reads CSAAGQLLYTEAFF. Here the CDR3 DNA reads TGCAGTGCTGCCGGACAGTTATTATACACTGAAGCTTTCTTT.